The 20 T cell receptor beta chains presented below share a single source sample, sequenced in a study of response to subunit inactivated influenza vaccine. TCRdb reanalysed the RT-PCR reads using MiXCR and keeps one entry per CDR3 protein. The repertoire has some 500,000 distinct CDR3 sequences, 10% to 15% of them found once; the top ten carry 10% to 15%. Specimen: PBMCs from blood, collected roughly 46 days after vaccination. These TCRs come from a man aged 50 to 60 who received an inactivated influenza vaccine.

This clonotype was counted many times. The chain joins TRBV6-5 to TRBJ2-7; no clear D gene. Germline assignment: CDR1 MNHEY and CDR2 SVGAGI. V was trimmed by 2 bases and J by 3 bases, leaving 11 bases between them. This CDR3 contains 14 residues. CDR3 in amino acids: CASSYDSKLYEQYF. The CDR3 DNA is TGTGCCAGCAGTTACGACTCCAAACTCTACGAGCAGTACTTC.

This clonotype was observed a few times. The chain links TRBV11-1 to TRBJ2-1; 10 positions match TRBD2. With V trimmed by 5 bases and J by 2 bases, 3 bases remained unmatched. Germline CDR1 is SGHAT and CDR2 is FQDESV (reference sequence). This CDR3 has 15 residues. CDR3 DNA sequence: TGTGCCAGCAGCGCGAGCGGGGGGGCCTACAATGAGCAGTTCTTC. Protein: CASSASGGAYNEQFF.

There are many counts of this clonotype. The CDR3 region has the DNA TGTGCCAGCAGTGTTGGACAGACGCTTACCGGGGAGTTCTTC. It is translated as CASSVGQTLTGEFF. This chain uses TRBV12-3 or TRBV12-4 with TRBJ2-1; possible D gene TRBD1, 6 bases. V dropped 5 bases and J dropped 14 bases, with 22 bases sitting between them. The CDR3 spans 14 residues.

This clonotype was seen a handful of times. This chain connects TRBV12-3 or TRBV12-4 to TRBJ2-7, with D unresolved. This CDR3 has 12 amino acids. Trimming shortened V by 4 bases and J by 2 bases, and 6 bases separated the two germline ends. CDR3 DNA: TGTGCCAGCAGTTCCTATCCCTACGAGCAGTACTTC. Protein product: CASSSYPYEQYF.

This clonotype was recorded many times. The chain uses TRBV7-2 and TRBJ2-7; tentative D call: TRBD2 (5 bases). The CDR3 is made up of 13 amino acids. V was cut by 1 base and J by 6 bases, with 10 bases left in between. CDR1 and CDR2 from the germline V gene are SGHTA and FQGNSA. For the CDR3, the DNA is TGTGCCAGCAGCTTAGAAACTAGTAGCGAGCAGTACTTC. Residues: CASSLETSSEQYF.

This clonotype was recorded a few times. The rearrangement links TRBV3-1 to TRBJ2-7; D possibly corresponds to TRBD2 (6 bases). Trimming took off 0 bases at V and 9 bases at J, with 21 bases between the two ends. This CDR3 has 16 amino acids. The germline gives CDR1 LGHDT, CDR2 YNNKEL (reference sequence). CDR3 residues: CASSQEDWGLGSGQYF. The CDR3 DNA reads TGTGCCAGCAGCCAAGAAGATTGGGGACTCGGGTCTGGGCAGTACTTC.

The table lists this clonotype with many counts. CDR3 nucleotide sequence: TGCAGTGCTAGAGAGGCTATCCCTTACGAGCAGTACTTC. It translates to CSAREAIPYEQYF. The chain has TRBV20-1 and TRBJ2-7; no firm D call. V lost 0 bases and J lost 4, with 10 bases in between. Germline V CDR1 and CDR2: DFQATT, SNEGSKA (reference sequence). This CDR3 region has 13 residues.

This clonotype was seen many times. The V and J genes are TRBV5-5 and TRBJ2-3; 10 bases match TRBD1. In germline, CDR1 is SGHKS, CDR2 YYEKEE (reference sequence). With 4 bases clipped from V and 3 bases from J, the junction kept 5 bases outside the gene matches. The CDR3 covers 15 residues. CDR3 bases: TGTGCCAGCAGCCACCAGGACAGGGGGACAGATACGCAGTATTTT. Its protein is CASSHQDRGTDTQYF.

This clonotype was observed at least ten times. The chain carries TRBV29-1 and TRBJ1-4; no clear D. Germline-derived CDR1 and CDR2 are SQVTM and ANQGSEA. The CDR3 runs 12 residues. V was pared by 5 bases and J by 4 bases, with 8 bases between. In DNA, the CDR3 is TGCAGCGTTTACAGCCGTAATGAAAAACTGTTTTTT. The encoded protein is CSVYSRNEKLFF.

Here the CDR3 reads CAISTRTGGSYNEQFF. The CDR3 DNA is TGTGCCATCAGTACAAGGACAGGGGGCTCCTACAATGAGCAGTTCTTC. The genes are TRBV10-3 and TRBJ2-1; 10 bases agree with TRBD1. The CDR3 consists of 16 residues. With V trimmed by 5 bases and J by 0 bases, 4 bases remained unmatched. CDR1 is ENHRY, CDR2 SYGVKD, per germline.

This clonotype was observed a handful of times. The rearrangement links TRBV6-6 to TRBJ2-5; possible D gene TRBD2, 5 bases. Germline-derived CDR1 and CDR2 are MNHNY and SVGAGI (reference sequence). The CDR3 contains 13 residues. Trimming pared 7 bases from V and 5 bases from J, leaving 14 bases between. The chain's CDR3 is CASKEGDGETQYF. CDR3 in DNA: TGTGCCAGCAAAGAGGGAGATGGGGAGACCCAGTACTTC.

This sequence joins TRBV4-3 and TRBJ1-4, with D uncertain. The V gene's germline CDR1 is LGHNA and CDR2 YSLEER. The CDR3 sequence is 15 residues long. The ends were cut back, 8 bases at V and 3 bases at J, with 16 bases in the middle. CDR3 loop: CASGRWGNANEKLFF. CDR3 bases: TGCGCCAGCGGGAGATGGGGTAACGCTAATGAAAAACTGTTTTTT.

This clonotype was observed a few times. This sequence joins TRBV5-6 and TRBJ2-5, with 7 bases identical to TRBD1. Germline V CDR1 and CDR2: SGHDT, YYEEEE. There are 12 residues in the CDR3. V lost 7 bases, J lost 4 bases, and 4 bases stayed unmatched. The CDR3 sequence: CASHNRGETQYF. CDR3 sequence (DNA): TGTGCCAGCCATAACAGGGGAGAGACCCAGTACTTC. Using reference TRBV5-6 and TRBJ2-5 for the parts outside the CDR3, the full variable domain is DAGVTQSPTHLIKTRGQQVTLRCSPKSGHDTVSWYQQALGQGPQFIFQYYEEEERQRGNFPDRFSGHQFPNYSSELNVNALLLGDSALYLCASHNRGETQYFGPGTRLLVL.

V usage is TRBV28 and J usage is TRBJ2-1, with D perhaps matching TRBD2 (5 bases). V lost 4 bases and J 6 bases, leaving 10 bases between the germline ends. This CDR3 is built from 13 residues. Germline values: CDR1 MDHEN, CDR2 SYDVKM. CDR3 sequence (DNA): TGTGCCAGCAGTTGGACTCCCGGCAATGAGCAGTTCTTC. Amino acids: CASSWTPGNEQFF.

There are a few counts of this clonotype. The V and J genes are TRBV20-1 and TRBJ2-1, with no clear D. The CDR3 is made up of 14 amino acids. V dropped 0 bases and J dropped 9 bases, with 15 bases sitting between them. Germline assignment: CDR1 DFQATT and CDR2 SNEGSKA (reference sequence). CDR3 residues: CSARDTLRASEQFF. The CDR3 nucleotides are TGCAGTGCTAGAGATACACTCCGTGCGAGTGAGCAGTTCTTC.

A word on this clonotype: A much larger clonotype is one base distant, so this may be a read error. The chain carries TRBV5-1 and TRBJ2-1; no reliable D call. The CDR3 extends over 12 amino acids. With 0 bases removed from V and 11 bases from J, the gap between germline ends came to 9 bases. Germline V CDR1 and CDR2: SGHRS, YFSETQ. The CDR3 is CASSLERFKQFF. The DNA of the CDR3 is TGCGCCAGCAGCTTGGAACGATTTAAGCAGTTCTTC.

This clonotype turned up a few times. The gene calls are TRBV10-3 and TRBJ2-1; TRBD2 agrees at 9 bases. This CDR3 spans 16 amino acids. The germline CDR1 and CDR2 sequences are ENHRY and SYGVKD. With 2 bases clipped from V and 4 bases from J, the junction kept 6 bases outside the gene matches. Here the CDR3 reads CAISEIGLAGYNEQFF. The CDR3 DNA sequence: TGTGCCATCAGTGAGATCGGGCTAGCGGGATACAATGAGCAGTTCTTC.

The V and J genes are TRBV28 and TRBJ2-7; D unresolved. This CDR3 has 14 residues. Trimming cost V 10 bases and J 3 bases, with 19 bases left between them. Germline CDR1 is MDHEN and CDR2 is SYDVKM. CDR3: CAMGPGLPYYEQYF. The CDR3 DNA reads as TGTGCCATGGGCCCCGGGCTCCCCTACTACGAGCAGTACTTC.

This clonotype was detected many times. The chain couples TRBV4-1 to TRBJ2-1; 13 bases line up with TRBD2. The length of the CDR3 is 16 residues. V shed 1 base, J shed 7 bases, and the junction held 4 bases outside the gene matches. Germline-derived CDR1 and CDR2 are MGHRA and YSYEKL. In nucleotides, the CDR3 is TGCGCCAGCAGCCAAGCGAGACTAGCGGGAGGTAATGAGCAGTTCTTC. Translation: CASSQARLAGGNEQFF.

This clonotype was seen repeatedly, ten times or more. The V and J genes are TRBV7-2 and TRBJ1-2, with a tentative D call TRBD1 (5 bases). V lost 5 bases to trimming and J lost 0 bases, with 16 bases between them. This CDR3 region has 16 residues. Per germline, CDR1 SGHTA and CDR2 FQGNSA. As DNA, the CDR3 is TGTGCCAGCAGCACCTTCGGGGGGAGAACTAACTATGGCTACACCTTC. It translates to CASSTFGGRTNYGYTF.